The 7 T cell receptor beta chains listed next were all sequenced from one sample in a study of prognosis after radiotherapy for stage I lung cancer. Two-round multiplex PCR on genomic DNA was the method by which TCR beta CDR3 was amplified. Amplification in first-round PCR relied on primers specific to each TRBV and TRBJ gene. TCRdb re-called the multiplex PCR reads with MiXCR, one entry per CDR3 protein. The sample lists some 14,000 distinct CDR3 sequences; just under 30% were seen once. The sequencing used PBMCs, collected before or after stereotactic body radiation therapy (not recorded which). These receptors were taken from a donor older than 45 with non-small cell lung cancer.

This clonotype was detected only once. In DNA, the CDR3 is TGTGCCAGCAGGCTTCGTGGGAGGGGGACCTGGTCGCAGCAGCCCCAGCATTTT. Its protein is CASRLRGRGTWSQQPQHF. The chain has TRBV27 and TRBJ1-5; D is perhaps TRBD1 (6 bases). V dropped 6 bases and J dropped 7 bases, with 28 bases sitting between them. This CDR3 comprises 18 residues. Germline CDR1 and CDR2: MNHEY and SMNVEV (reference sequence).

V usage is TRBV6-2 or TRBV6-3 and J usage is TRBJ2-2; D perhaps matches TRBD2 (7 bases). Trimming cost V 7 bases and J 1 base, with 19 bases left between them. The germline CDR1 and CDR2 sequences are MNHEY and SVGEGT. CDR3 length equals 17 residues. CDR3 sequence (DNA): TGTGCCAGCACCGTGTGGCGGGGGCCTATGAACACCGGGGAGCTGTTTTTT. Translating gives CASTVWRGPMNTGELFF.

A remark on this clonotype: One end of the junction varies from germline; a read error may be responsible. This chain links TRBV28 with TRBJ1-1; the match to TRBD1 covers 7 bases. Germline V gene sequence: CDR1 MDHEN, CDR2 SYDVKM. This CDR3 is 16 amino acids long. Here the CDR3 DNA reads TGTGCCAGCACTGGACCGCCTGGCAGGGGGAACACTGAAGCTCTCTTT. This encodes CASTGPPGRGNTEALF.

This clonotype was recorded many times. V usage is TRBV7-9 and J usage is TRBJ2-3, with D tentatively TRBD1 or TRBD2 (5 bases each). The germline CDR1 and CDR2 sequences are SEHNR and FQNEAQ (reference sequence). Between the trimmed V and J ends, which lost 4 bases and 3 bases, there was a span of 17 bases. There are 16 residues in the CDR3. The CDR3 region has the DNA TGTGCCAGCAGCTCCCTCGCGGGCCAGGGAACAGATACGCAGTATTTT. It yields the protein CASSSLAGQGTDTQYF.

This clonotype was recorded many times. CDR3 sequence (DNA): TGTGCCAGCAGCTTGGGTTGGGCGGGAGGGCCCGGCGGGGAGCTGTTTTTT. Its protein product is CASSLGWAGGPGGELFF. V usage is TRBV5-6 and J usage is TRBJ2-2; 9 bases map to TRBD2. Per the germline V gene, CDR1 is SGHDT and CDR2 is YYEEEE. The J segment lost 7 bases and the V segment lost 0 bases, leaving 10 bases of the junction unmatched. The CDR3 is 17 amino acids.

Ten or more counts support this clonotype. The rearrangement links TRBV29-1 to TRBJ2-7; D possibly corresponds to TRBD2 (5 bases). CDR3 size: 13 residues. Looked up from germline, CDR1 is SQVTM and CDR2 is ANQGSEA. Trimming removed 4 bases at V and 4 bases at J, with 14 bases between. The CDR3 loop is CSVGEGSGYEQYF. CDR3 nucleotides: TGCAGCGTTGGTGAGGGCTCGGGTTACGAGCAGTACTTC.

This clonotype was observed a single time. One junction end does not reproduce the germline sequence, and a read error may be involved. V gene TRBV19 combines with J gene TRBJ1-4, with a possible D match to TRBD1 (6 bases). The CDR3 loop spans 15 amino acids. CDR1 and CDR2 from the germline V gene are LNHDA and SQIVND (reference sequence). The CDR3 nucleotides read TGTACCAGTAGTGAGGCAGGGGCATATGATGAAAAACTGTTTTTT. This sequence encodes CTSSEAGAYDEKLFF.